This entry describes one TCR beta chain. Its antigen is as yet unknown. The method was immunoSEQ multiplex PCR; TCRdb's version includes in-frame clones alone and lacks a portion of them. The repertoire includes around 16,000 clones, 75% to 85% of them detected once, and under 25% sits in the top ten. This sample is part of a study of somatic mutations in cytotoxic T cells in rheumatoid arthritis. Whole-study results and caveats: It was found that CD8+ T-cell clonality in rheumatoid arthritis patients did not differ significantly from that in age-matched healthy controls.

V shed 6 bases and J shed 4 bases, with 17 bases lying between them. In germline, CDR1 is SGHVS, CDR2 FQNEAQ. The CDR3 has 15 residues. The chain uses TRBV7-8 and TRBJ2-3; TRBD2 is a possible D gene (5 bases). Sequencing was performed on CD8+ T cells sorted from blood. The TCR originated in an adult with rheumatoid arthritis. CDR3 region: CASSSDWLGSDTQYF. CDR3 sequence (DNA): TGTGCCAGCAGTTCGGACTGGCTGGGGTCAGATACGCAGTATTTT.